This T cell receptor (beta chain) was sequenced during a study of T cell repertoires in cytomegalovirus infection. In the study overall: Public TCR beta signatures were indicative of both CMV infection and a matching HLA type.

In germline, CDR1 is MGHDK, CDR2 SYGVNS. V dropped 3 bases and J dropped 2 bases, with 2 bases sitting between them. CDR3 length: 12 residues. Each CDR3 protein is one row after TCRdb ran MiXCR on the reads. The repertoire includes about 130,000 distinct CDR3 sequences, 25% to 35% of them detected once, and roughly 47% sits in the top ten. Regarding this clonotype: Its antigen is currently unknown.

This TCR was recovered from a human donor in good health (CMV status not recorded). Some clones in this sample may be carry-over from other donors' samples. J is TRBJ2-1 and V is TRBV25-1; no clear D gene. This specimen consisted of CD8+ T cells from cultured PBMCs, obtained from culture after CMV antigen stimulation. CDR3 sequence (DNA): TGTGCCAGCAGTGAGACCTACAATGAGCAGTTCTTC. Encoded protein: CASSETYNEQFF. The whole variable domain, filled in from reference TRBV25-1 and TRBJ2-1, reads EADIYQTPRYLVIGTGKKITLECSQTMGHDKMYWYQQDPGMELHLIHYSYGVNSTEKGDLSSESTVSRIRTEHFPLTLESARPSHTSQYLCASSETYNEQFFGPGTRLTVL.